Following are 8 T cell receptor beta chains from one sample sequenced in a study of PD-L1 blockade in urothelial cancer. Time point indicated: pretreatment peripheral blood. The table came from immunoSEQ multiplex PCR; TCRdb's copy has only in-frame clones and leaves some out. The data hold 54,000 or so clones, with about four fifths observed a single time. The specimen comprised PBMCs, sampled around atezolizumab (anti-PD-L1) treatment. The receptors were gathered from a man in his fifties or sixties with urothelial cancer.

The CDR3 bases are TGCGCCAGCAGCTTGGGGGGACTAGCGGGAGTTGGTGAGCAGTTCTTC. It codes for CASSLGGLAGVGEQFF. The chain combines TRBV5-1 with TRBJ2-1; TRBD2 agrees at 14 bases. The germline V gene encodes CDR1 SGHRS and CDR2 YFSETQ. The CDR3 runs 16 residues. J gave up 9 bases and V 0 bases, and 5 bases lay outside the gene matches.

The sample holds one count of this clone. V gene TRBV11-2 combines with J gene TRBJ2-3, with 8 bases that match TRBD2. The CDR3 is made up of 16 amino acids. From germline, CDR1 is SGHAT and CDR2 FQNNGV. V trimming: 5 bases; J trimming: 2 bases; junction bases outside the gene matches: 9. In nucleotides, the CDR3 is TGTGCCAGCAGCCCACGAGCGGGAGCTAACACAGATACGCAGTATTTT. It specifies CASSPRAGANTDTQYF.

The chain employs TRBV11-2 and TRBJ2-7, with TRBD1 matching over 8 bases. J was trimmed by 4 bases and V by 2 bases; bases with no gene match: 10. Looked up from germline, CDR1 is SGHAT and CDR2 is FQNNGV. The CDR3 has 16 residues. Here the CDR3 reads CASSLRRGTGEYEQYF. Here the CDR3 DNA reads TGTGCCAGCAGCTTAAGGAGGGGGACAGGCGAGTACGAGCAGTACTTC.

The chain employs TRBV2 and TRBJ1-1, with unresolved D. The V and J ends lost 6 bases and 5 bases respectively, with 13 bases between them. The CDR3 spans 13 residues. Germline V gene data show CDR1 as SNHLY and CDR2 as FYNNEI. The CDR3 coding sequence is TGTGCCAGCAGGGGGAGGGCCGGAACTGAAGCTTTCTTT. This codes for CASRGRAGTEAFF.

The V gene is TRBV5-6, the J gene TRBJ2-2, with D possibly matching TRBD1 (6 bases). The CDR3 sequence is 13 residues long. The V gene's germline CDR1 is SGHDT and CDR2 YYEEEE. V shed 4 bases and J shed 4 bases, with 8 bases lying between them. In DNA form, the CDR3 reads TGTGCCAGCAGCCTGGGGGCCACCGGGGAGCTGTTTTTT. It translates to CASSLGATGELFF.

The chain links TRBV6-4 to TRBJ2-1, with 8 bases identical to TRBD2. V dropped 5 bases and J dropped 9; count of bases not matched to a gene: 3. Per germline, CDR1 MRHNA and CDR2 SNTAGT. CDR3 size: 12 residues. The DNA for the CDR3 is TGTGCCAGCAGTCGGGGGGGCGGTGAGCAGTTCTTC. Its protein product is CASSRGGGEQFF.

V and J are TRBV9 and TRBJ1-1, with 8 bases that match TRBD1. CDR1 is SGDLS, CDR2 YYNGEE, per germline. The trim removed 6 bases at V and 6 bases at J, leaving 13 bases unmatched. The CDR3 is 15 amino acids. The CDR3 nucleotides are TGTGCCAGCACCAGGCAGGGGGCGTATAACGCTGAAGCTTTCTTT. Amino acids: CASTRQGAYNAEAFF.

The genes are TRBV11-3 and TRBJ2-2, with D uncertain. Trimming left V 4 bases short and J 4 bases short, with 7 bases between. Germline loops: CDR1 SGHNT, CDR2 YENEEA. This CDR3 has 13 amino acids. CDR3 DNA sequence: TGTGCCAGCAGCTACAAATCCACCGGGGAGCTGTTTTTT. Translation gives CASSYKSTGELFF.